These T cell receptor beta chains were read from a single sample in a study of shared clonotypes between healthy human individuals. Measured with immunoSEQ multiplex PCR; TCRdb has only the in-frame clones, and not every one. Seen here are about 2 million clones, about 94% observed once, and the top ten hold about 1.1%. The sequenced material came from naive CD8+ T cells sorted from blood. The receptor source for this set is a man aged 18 to 29 in good health. The CDR3 runs from the conserved cysteine through the conserved F or W. Fields, in order: clone size, CDR3 length, V gene, D gene, J gene, CDR3 protein, CDR3 DNA. A D gene is named only where the DNA matches it firmly. Only part of the rows carry a size: once, few, many, or a class if the clone is expanded.

-,15,TRBV27,TRBD1,TRBJ2-1,CASSLSGTGVHEQFF,TGTGCCAGCAGTTTATCGGGAACAGGGGTCCATGAGCAGTTCTTC
-,17,TRBV30,-,TRBJ2-3,CAWSVAPGYLSTDTQYF,TGTGCCTGGAGTGTAGCCCCGGGGTACCTGAGCACAGATACGCAGTATTTT
once,17,TRBV19,TRBD2,TRBJ2-1,CASSILGEGLNYNEQFF,TGTGCCAGTAGTATACTGGGGGAGGGCCTAAACTACAATGAGCAGTTCTTC
-,17,TRBV4-2,TRBD2,TRBJ2-1,CASSQDALAGGHNEQFF,TGTGCCAGCAGCCAAGATGCGCTAGCGGGGGGACACAATGAGCAGTTCTTC
-,14,TRBV5-4,-,TRBJ2-2,CASSWGGDTGELFF,TGTGCCAGCAGCTGGGGCGGAGACACCGGGGAGCTGTTTTTT
-,15,TRBV6-5,TRBD2,TRBJ2-1,CASSLQGTSYNEQFF,TGTGCCAGCAGCCTCCAAGGGACTAGCTACAATGAGCAGTTCTTC
-,13,TRBV11-2,-,TRBJ2-1,CASHPSSYNEQFF,TGTGCCAGCCACCCGAGCTCCTACAATGAGCAGTTCTTC
few,14,TRBV25-1,-,TRBJ2-7,CASSDFAELDEQYF,TGTGCCAGCAGTGATTTCGCCGAATTGGATGAGCAGTACTTC
-,11,TRBV28,TRBD2,TRBJ2-7,CASSFSGEQYF,TGTGCCAGCAGTTTTAGCGGGGAGCAGTACTTC
once,15,TRBV6-6,-,TRBJ1-6,CASSYTFGANSPLHF,TGTGCCAGCAGTTATACTTTCGGGGCAAATTCACCCCTCCACTTT
-,15,TRBV5-6,-,TRBJ2-7,CASSLVSRGTYEQYF,TGTGCCAGCAGCTTGGTTAGCAGGGGCACCTACGAGCAGTACTTC
-,17,TRBV27,-,TRBJ2-7,CASSLSNQGTKPYEQYF,TGTGCCAGCAGTTTATCCAACCAGGGGACAAAACCCTACGAGCAGTACTTC
-,14,TRBV28,-,TRBJ2-1,CASSPTGSVNEQFF,TGTGCCAGCAGTCCAACGGGGTCTGTCAATGAGCAGTTCTTC
-,14,TRBV11-2,-,TRBJ1-2,CASSHGVRDYGYTF,TGTGCCAGCAGCCACGGGGTTAGGGACTATGGCTACACCTTC
-,16,TRBV21-1,-,TRBJ1-2,CASSKVATGSNYGYTF,-
-,14,TRBV5-1,-,TRBJ1-5,CASSPLGPDQPQHF,TGCGCCAGCAGCCCCCTAGGACCCGATCAGCCCCAGCATTTT
-,15,TRBV21-1,-,TRBJ1-2,CASSPRPGDDYGYTF,TGTGCCAGCAGCCCCCGGCCAGGCGACGACTATGGCTACACCTTC
-,17,TRBV9,TRBD1,TRBJ2-7,CASSASGLRQGIDEQYF,TGTGCCAGCAGCGCCTCGGGTCTGAGACAGGGGATCGACGAGCAGTACTTC
-,13,TRBV5-1,-,TRBJ1-2,CASSPSDNYGYTF,TGCGCCAGCAGCCCGTCAGACAACTATGGCTACACCTTC
-,14,TRBV9,TRBD1,TRBJ2-1,CASSAPPGQGIQFF,TGTGCCAGCAGCGCGCCGCCGGGACAGGGGATCCAGTTCTTC
-,15,TRBV9,-,TRBJ1-3,CASSVVGSSGNTIYF,TGTGCCAGCAGCGTAGTCGGCTCCTCTGGAAACACCATATATTTT
-,14,TRBV10-2,-,TRBJ1-5,CASSGGEAHQPQHF,TGCGCCAGCAGCGGAGGGGAGGCACATCAGCCCCAGCATTTT
-,14,TRBV9,-,TRBJ1-1,CASSAELGNTEAFF,TGTGCCAGCAGCGCGGAGTTGGGGAACACTGAAGCTTTCTTT